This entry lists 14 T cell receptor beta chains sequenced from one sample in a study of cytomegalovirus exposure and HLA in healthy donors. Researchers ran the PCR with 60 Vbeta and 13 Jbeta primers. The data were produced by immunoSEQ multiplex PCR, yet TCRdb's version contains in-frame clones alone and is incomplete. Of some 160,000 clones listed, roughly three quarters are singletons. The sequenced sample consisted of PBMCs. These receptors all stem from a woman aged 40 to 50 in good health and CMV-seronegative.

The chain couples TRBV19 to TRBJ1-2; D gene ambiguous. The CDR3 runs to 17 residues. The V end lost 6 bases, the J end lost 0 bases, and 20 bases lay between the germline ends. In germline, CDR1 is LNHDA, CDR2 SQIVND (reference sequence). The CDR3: CASSIREYHVPNYGYTF. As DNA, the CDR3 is TGTGCCAGTAGCATTCGGGAGTATCACGTACCTAACTATGGCTACACCTTC.

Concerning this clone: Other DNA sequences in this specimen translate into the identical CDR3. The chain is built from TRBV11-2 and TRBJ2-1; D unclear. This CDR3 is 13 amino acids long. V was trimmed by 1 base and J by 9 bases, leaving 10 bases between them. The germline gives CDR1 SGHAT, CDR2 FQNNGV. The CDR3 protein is CASSLALEAEQFF. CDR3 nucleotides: TGTGCCAGCAGCTTAGCGCTAGAGGCTGAGCAGTTCTTC.

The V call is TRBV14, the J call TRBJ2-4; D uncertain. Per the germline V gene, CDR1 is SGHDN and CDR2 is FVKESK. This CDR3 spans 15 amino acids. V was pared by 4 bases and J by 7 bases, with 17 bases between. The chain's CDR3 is CASSRDEEPPNIQYF. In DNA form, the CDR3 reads TGTGCCAGCAGCCGAGACGAGGAACCGCCCAACATTCAGTACTTC.

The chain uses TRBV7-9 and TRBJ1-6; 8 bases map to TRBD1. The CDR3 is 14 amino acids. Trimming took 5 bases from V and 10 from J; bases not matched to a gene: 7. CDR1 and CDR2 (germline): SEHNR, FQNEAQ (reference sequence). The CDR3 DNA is TGTGCCAGCAGCCAAACAGGGGGAGGCTCACCCCTCCACTTT. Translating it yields CASSQTGGGSPLHF.

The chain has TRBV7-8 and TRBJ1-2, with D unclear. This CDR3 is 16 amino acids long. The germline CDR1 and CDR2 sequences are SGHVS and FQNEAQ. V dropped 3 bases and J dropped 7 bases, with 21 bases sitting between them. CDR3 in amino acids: CASSFTLMGTGSGYTF. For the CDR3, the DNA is TGTGCCAGCAGCTTCACACTTATGGGCACGGGGTCTGGCTACACCTTC.

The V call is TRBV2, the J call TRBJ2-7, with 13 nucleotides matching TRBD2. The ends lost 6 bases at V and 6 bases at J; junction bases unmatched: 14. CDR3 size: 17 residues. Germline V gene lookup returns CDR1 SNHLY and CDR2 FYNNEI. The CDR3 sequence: CASRRLLGLAGVLEQYF. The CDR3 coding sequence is TGTGCCAGCAGGCGACTACTCGGACTAGCGGGAGTCCTCGAGCAGTACTTC. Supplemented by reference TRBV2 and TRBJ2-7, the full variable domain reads EPEVTQTPSHQVTQMGQEVILRCVPISNHLYFYWYRQILGQKVEFLVSFYNNEISEKSEIFDDQFSVERPDGSNFTLKIRSTKLEDSAMYFCASRRLLGLAGVLEQYFGPGTRLTVT.

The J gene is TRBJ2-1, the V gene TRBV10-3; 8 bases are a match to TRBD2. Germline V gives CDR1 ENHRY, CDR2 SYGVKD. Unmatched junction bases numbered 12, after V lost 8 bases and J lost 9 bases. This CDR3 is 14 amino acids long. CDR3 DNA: TGTGCCATCCAAGGGTCTACCCGGGGGGGTGAGCAGTTCTTC. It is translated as CAIQGSTRGGEQFF.

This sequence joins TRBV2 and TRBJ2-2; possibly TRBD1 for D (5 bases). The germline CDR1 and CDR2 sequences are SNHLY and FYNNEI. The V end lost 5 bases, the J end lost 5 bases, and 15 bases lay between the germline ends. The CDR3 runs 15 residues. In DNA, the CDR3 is TGTGCCAGCAGTTGGAACAGGATTGGGACCGGGGAGCTGTTTTTT. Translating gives CASSWNRIGTGELFF.

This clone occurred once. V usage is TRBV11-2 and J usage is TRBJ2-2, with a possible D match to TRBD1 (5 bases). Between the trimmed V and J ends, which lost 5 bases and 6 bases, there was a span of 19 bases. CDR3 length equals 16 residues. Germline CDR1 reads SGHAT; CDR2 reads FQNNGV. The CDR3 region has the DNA TGTGCCAGCAGCCGTAAAGGTCAGGGAAGTGCCGGGGAGCTGTTTTTT. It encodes CASSRKGQGSAGELFF.

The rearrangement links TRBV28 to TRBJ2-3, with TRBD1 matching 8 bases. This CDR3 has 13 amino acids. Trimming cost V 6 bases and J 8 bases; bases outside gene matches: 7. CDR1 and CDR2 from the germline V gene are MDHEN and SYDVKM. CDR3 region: CASSRTGLGTQYF. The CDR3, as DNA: TGTGCCAGCAGCCGGACAGGGTTGGGTACGCAGTATTTT.

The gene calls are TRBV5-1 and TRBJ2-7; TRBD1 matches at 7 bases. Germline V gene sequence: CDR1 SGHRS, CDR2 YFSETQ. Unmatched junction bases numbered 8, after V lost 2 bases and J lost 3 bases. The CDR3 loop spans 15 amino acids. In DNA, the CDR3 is TGCGCCAGCAGCTTCTCTATTGACAGGGACTACGAGCAGTACTTC. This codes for CASSFSIDRDYEQYF.

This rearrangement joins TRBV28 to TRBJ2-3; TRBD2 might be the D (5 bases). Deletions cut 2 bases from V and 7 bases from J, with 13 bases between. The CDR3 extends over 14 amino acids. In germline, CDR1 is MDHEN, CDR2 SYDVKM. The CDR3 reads CASSLPGVGHTQYF. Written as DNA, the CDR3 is TGTGCCAGCAGTTTACCCGGGGTGGGTCATACGCAGTATTTT.

For the CDR3, the DNA is TGTGCCAGCTCACCAGGGACTAGCGGGGAGGGCTACGAGCAGTACTTC. Protein sequence: CASSPGTSGEGYEQYF. V usage is TRBV18 and J usage is TRBJ2-7; 13 nucleotides match TRBD2. V was pared by 2 bases and J by 3 bases, with 4 bases of the junction left unmatched. From germline, CDR1 is KGHSH and CDR2 LQKENI. CDR3 length: 16 amino acids.

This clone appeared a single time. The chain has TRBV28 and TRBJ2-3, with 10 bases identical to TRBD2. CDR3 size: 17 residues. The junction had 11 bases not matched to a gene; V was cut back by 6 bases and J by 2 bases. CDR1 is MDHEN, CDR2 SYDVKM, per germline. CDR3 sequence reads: CASRPGLAFFSTDTQYF. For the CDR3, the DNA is TGTGCCAGCAGGCCGGGACTAGCGTTTTTTTCCACAGATACGCAGTATTTT.